The 20 T cell receptor beta chains below were found in one sample sequenced in a study of neurological immune-mediated disorders. The sample's time point: longitudinal time-point 2. TCRdb analysed the 5' RACE reads with MiXCR anew, one entry per CDR3 protein. The table has some 100,000 distinct CDR3 sequences, less than 15% seen once. Sequenced input: PBMCs. These receptors were obtained from a female donor with HTLV-1-associated myelopathy (HAM/TSP).

The sample holds one count of this clonotype. Sequence at one end of the junction differs from germline and may be a read error. V usage is TRBV5-5 and J usage is TRBJ1-4; TRBD1 matches 7 bases. CDR1 is SGHKS and CDR2 is YYEKEE in the germline V gene (reference sequence). The CDR3 spans 16 residues. CDR3 sequence reads: CANSWGRDSTNEKPFF. Here the CDR3 DNA reads TGTGCCAACAGCTGGGGCCGGGACAGCACAAATGAAAAACCGTTTTTT.

At least ten counts were recorded for this clonotype. This chain links TRBV7-9 with TRBJ1-2; perhaps TRBD1 as D (6 bases). Trimming took off 5 bases at V and 6 bases at J, with 10 bases between the two ends. This CDR3 has 12 amino acids. Per germline, CDR1 SEHNR and CDR2 FQNEAQ (reference sequence). The CDR3 nucleotides are TGTGCCAGCAGCACAGGGTGGAATGGCTACACCTTC. As protein: CASSTGWNGYTF.

This clonotype has ten or more counts. This chain joins TRBV2 and TRBJ2-1; possibly TRBD2 for D (6 bases). CDR3 length: 14 amino acids. CDR1 and CDR2 (germline): SNHLY, FYNNEI. The CDR3 DNA sequence: TGTGCGAACCCCAGGCTCGGGAGATCGAATGAGCAGTTCTTC. Translation: CANPRLGRSNEQFF.

The chain links TRBV12-3 or TRBV12-4 to TRBJ2-3; no reliable D call. The V gene lost 3 bases and the J gene lost 1 base, with 8 bases spanning the gap. The CDR3 has 14 amino acids. CDR3 residues: CASSLDGRTDTQYF. As DNA, the CDR3 is TGTGCCAGCAGTTTGGACGGACGCACAGATACGCAGTATTTT.

There are many counts of this clonotype. The chain recombines TRBV9 with TRBJ2-3; 7 bases map to TRBD1. Germline-derived CDR1 and CDR2 are SGDLS and YYNGEE. The J segment lost 0 bases and the V segment lost 2 bases, leaving 12 bases of the junction unmatched. This CDR3 spans 18 amino acids. The CDR3 region is CASSVTGATKFSTDTQYF. CDR3 sequence (DNA): TGTGCCAGCAGCGTCACAGGGGCCACAAAATTTAGCACAGATACGCAGTATTTT.

This clonotype appeared many times. CDR3 nucleotides: TGTGCCAGCAGCGTGGTCGGGGGAGGATCCGGGGAGCTGTTTTTT. This codes for CASSVVGGGSGELFF. This rearrangement joins TRBV9 to TRBJ2-2; D possibly corresponds to TRBD2 (6 bases). The germline gives CDR1 SGDLS, CDR2 YYNGEE. Trimming cost V 2 bases and J 6 bases, with 14 bases left between them. The CDR3 extends over 15 amino acids.

V gene TRBV5-1 combines with J gene TRBJ1-2; TRBD1 matches 8 bases. The J segment lost 6 bases and the V segment lost 5 bases, leaving 3 bases of the junction unmatched. The CDR3 is 12 residues long. Germline V gene data show CDR1 as SGHRS and CDR2 as YFSETQ. The CDR3 region is CASRQTGDGYTF. As DNA, the CDR3 is TGCGCCAGCAGGCAGACAGGGGATGGCTACACCTTC.

This clonotype showed up many times. The chain employs TRBV9 and TRBJ2-2, with TRBD2 matching over 10 bases. Germline values: CDR1 SGDLS, CDR2 YYNGEE. The J segment lost 1 base and the V segment lost 6 bases, leaving 6 bases of the junction unmatched. The CDR3 has 16 amino acids. The CDR3 loop reads CASTQRGGLNTGELFF. CDR3 coding DNA: TGTGCCAGCACCCAGCGGGGGGGACTGAACACCGGGGAGCTGTTTTTT.

About this clonotype itself: This may be a read error: a much more frequent sequence differs by one nucleotide. This chain joins TRBV20-1 and TRBJ2-1; 9 bases line up with TRBD2. The CDR3 is 14 amino acids. CDR1 DFQATT and CDR2 SNEGSKA come from the germline V gene (reference sequence). The CDR3 nucleotides read TGCAGTGCTAGAGATCTAGCGGGGCGCAATAAGCAGTTCTTC. Translating gives CSARDLAGRNKQFF.

This clonotype was seen repeatedly, ten times or more. This chain connects TRBV9 to TRBJ2-6; tentative D call: TRBD2 (5 bases). Trimming pared 3 bases from V and 2 bases from J, leaving 9 bases between. Germline values: CDR1 SGDLS, CDR2 YYNGEE. The CDR3 totals 15 residues. The CDR3 DNA reads as TGTGCCAGCAGCGCCCCGGGGACTGGGGCCAACGTCCTGACTTTC. Protein sequence: CASSAPGTGANVLTF.

This clonotype was recorded many times. The rearrangement joins TRBV12-3 or TRBV12-4 to TRBJ1-3, with D unclear. The V end lost 6 bases, the J end lost 0 bases, and 15 bases lay between the germline ends. This CDR3 region has 16 residues. CDR3 loop: CASSPQRLSSGNTIYF. The CDR3 DNA sequence: TGTGCCAGCAGCCCACAGCGACTGAGCTCTGGAAACACCATATATTTT.

About this clonotype itself: A much bigger clone sits one base away, suggesting this may be a read error. V and J are TRBV7-2 and TRBJ2-2, with no clear D. Per the germline V gene, CDR1 is SGHTA and CDR2 is FQGNSA. This CDR3 has 16 amino acids. V was trimmed by 5 bases and J by 10 bases, leaving 23 bases between them. The CDR3 DNA reads as TGTGCCAGCAGCGAGCCCCTCTTTTCCCGGTCCGTGGAGCTGTTTTTT. Protein: CASSEPLFSRSVELFF. The full variable domain, completed using reference TRBV7-2 and TRBJ2-2, is GAGVSQSPSNKVTEKGKDVELRCDPISGHTALYWYRQSLGQGLEFLIYFQGNSAPDKSGLPSDRFSAERTGGSVSTLTIQRTQQEDSAVYLCASSEPLFSRSVELFFGEGSRLTVL.

There are many counts of this clonotype. The chain couples TRBV12-5 to TRBJ2-7; 7 bases are shared with TRBD2. With 3 bases clipped from V and 7 bases from J, the junction kept 18 bases outside the gene matches. CDR1 and CDR2 from the germline V gene are LGHNT and FRNRAP. CDR3 length: 17 residues. Here the CDR3 DNA reads TGTGCTAGTGGTTTTACGTCGGGGGGAAATGAGGACGGGGAGCAGTACTTC. Amino acid sequence: CASGFTSGGNEDGEQYF.

Turning to this clonotype: With a much larger clone just one base away, this may be a read error. This rearrangement joins TRBV6-1 to TRBJ2-5; unclear D gene. V was clipped by 2 bases and J by 5 bases, with 12 bases between them. Germline assignment: CDR1 MNHNS and CDR2 SASEGT. The CDR3 is 14 residues long. In DNA, the CDR3 is TGTGCCAGCAGTGAAACGGGTACCCTGGAGACCCAGTACTTC. Its protein product is CASSETGTLETQYF.

This clonotype was counted at least ten times. This chain joins TRBV9 and TRBJ2-5; D is undetermined. Germline assignment: CDR1 SGDLS and CDR2 YYNGEE. The CDR3 contains 13 residues. V was trimmed by 1 base and J by 5 bases, leaving 9 bases between them. The CDR3 is CASSVSGRETQYF. As DNA, the CDR3 is TGTGCCAGCAGCGTAAGTGGTCGTGAGACCCAGTACTTC.

The V call is TRBV7-9, the J call TRBJ2-3, with 8 bases lining up with TRBD2. This CDR3 is 13 amino acids long. Trimming removed 6 bases from V and 5 bases from J; junction bases left unmatched: 4. The germline V gene encodes CDR1 SEHNR and CDR2 FQNEAQ (reference sequence). DNA for the CDR3: TGTGCCAGCAGGTTCACTAGCGGAGATACGCAGTATTTT. Translating it yields CASRFTSGDTQYF.

This clonotype was seen ten or more times. The CDR3 DNA follows: TGTGCCAGCAGCCGGGGACAGATCGGCACCGGGGAGCTGTTTTTT. This codes for CASSRGQIGTGELFF. The rearrangement links TRBV7-9 to TRBJ2-2; 7 nucleotides align to TRBD1. This CDR3 is 15 amino acids long. Germline CDR1 reads SEHNR; CDR2 reads FQNEAQ (reference sequence). The V gene end was trimmed by 5 bases and the J gene end by 4 bases; junction bases not matched to a gene: 7.

This clonotype has ten or more counts. CDR3 in amino acids: CASSLGGELAKNIQYF. CDR3 nucleotides: TGTGCCAGCAGCTTAGGGGGAGAGCTAGCCAAAAACATTCAGTACTTC. The chain employs TRBV7-8 and TRBJ2-4, with D tentatively TRBD2 (5 bases). The CDR3 extends over 16 amino acids. V was trimmed by 1 base and J by 0 bases, leaving 10 bases between them. CDR1 is SGHVS, CDR2 FQNEAQ, per germline.

This clonotype was recorded many times. The chain couples TRBV20-1 to TRBJ1-2, with D perhaps TRBD1 (6 bases). This CDR3 region has 17 residues. CDR1 DFQATT and CDR2 SNEGSKA come from the germline V gene (reference sequence). The germline V and J ends were trimmed by 6 bases and 5 bases, with 28 bases remaining between them. Written as DNA, the CDR3 is TGCAGTGCCCCCGCCCGGGGGGCATTAGCTAGTCGTTATGGCTACACCTTC. Translation gives CSAPARGALASRYGYTF.

A word on this clonotype: An end of the junction does not agree with germline; a read error may underlie this. This chain links TRBV5-1 with TRBJ1-1; no reliable D call. The germline V gene has CDR1 SGHRS and CDR2 YFSETQ. The CDR3 is 14 amino acids. The DNA of the CDR3 is TGCGCCAGCAGCTTGGGGGAGGTTAGCGATGAAGCTTTTTTT. Protein product: CASSLGEVSDEAFF.